Sequencing of this T cell receptor (beta chain) was carried out in a study of blood T cells in healthy people across ages. On the study more broadly: Through template switching, about one barcoded beta molecule was captured per two T cells, as measured in model experiments. Findings and caveats of the study: Bulk PBMC profiling left naive and antigen-experienced comparisons inconclusive. In older individuals, TCR beta diversity per million T cells was lower, falling roughly linearly with age.

Every participating donor contributed roughly 10 milliliters of peripheral blood through a draw. Losses at the gene ends were 6 bases for V and 6 bases for J; bases not matched to a gene: 7. The CDR3 covers 14 residues. Per germline, CDR1 SGDLS and CDR2 YYNGEE. On this clonotype itself: The antigen remains undetermined.

Together with a sample-barcoded 5' primer, a J-beta primer mix was included in a second PCR lasting about 6 to 11 cycles. TCRdb passed the 5' RACE reads through MiXCR, listing each CDR3 protein once. The sample has roughly 800,000 distinct CDR3 sequences; 58% are singletons. The gene calls are TRBV9 and TRBJ2-3; 10 bases line up with TRBD2. The sample consisted of blood. The receptor was isolated from a man aged 25-45 years in good health. The CDR3 spells CASTTGTSADTQYF. The CDR3, as DNA: TGTGCCAGCACCACCGGGACTAGCGCCGATACGCAGTATTTT. The entire variable domain, with the rest obtained from reference TRBV9 and TRBJ2-3, is as follows: DSGVTQTPKHLITATGQRVTLRCSPRSGDLSVYWYQQSLDQGLQFLIQYYNGEERAKGNILERFSAQQFPDLHSELNLSSLELGDSALYFCASTTGTSADTQYFGPGTRLTVL.